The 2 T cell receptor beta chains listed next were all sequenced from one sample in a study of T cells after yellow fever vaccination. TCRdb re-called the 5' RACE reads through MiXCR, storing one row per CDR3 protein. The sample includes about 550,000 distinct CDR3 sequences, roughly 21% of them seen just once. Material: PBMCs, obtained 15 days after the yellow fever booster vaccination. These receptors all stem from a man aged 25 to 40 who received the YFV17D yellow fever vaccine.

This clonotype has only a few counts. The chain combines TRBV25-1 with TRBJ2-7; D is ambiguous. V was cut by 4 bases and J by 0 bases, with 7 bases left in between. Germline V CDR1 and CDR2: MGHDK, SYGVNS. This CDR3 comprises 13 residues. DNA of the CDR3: TGTGCCAGCAGTGGGGCCGCCTCCTACGAGCAGTACTTC. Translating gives CASSGAASYEQYF.

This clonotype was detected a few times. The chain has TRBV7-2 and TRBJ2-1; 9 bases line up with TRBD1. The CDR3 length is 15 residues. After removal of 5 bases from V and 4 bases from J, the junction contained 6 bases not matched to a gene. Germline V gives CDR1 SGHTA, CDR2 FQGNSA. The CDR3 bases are TGTGCCAGCAGCCCACAGGGGGCTTCTTACAATGAGCAGTTCTTC. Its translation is CASSPQGASYNEQFF.